A selection of T cell receptor beta chains follows, all from one sample in a study of blood T cell repertoires in COVID-19. Clones were read by immunoSEQ multiplex PCR, and TCRdb kept only the in-frame ones, dropping some. The sample carries over 95,000 clones, around 89% recorded once. Input material: peripheral blood. Source of these receptors: a human donor with acute or convalescent COVID-19. The donor label of this sample is uncertain. CDR3s include the opening cysteine and the closing phenylalanine or tryptophan. Each record gives: J gene, clone size, V gene, D gene, CDR3 protein, CDR3 DNA. The D gene is left open where the match is weak. Rows may omit the clone size; those that give it use once, few, many or a size class.

TRBJ2-7	.	TRBV2	TRBD2	CASSEALRRLAGGEQYF	TGTGCCAGCAGTGAAGCGCTTCGTAGACTAGCGGGAGGCGAGCAGTACTTC
TRBJ1-1	.	TRBV3-1/TRBV3-2	.	CASSQDRGEAFF	TGTGCCAGCAGCCAAGATCGGGGAGAAGCTTTCTTT
TRBJ1-1	.	TRBV19	.	CASTSRGEAFF	TGTGCCAGTACCTCGAGGGGGGAAGCTTTCTTT
TRBJ1-2	.	TRBV28	.	CASSFPGLGGGYTF	TGTGCCAGCAGTTTCCCCGGGTTAGGGGGTGGCTACACCTTC
TRBJ1-1	.	TRBV18	.	CASSQGQNTEAFF	TGTGCCAGCTCACAGGGACAGAACACTGAAGCTTTCTTT
TRBJ2-7	.	TRBV11-2	TRBD1	CASSLGQGKGYEQYF	TGTGCCAGCAGCTTAGGACAGGGAAAGGGCTACGAGCAGTACTTC
TRBJ2-1	.	TRBV7-3	.	CASSLDTAYNEQFF	TGTGCCAGCAGCCTTGACACCGCCTACAATGAGCAGTTCTTC
TRBJ2-1	.	TRBV28	TRBD1	CASSSRGDRDNEQFF	TGTGCCAGCAGTTCCCGCGGGGACAGGGACAATGAGCAGTTCTTC
TRBJ2-1	.	TRBV28	TRBD1	CASIGGQGYNEQFF	TGTGCCAGCATTGGGGGACAGGGTTATAATGAGCAGTTCTTC
TRBJ2-1	once	TRBV25-1	.	CASSDRTVYNEQFF	TGTGCCAGCAGTGACCGGACAGTCTACAATGAGCAGTTCTTC
TRBJ2-1	.	TRBV10-3	.	CAISESSSTYEQFF	TGTGCCATCAGTGAGTCGTCTAGCACCTATGAGCAGTTCTTC
TRBJ2-2	.	TRBV3-1/TRBV3-2	TRBD2	CASSHRGTSGTNTGELFF	TGTGCCAGCAGCCATCGCGGTACTAGCGGGACGAACACCGGGGAGCTGTTTTTT
TRBJ2-5	.	TRBV20-1	.	CSVSPNYFPETQYF	TGCAGTGTTAGTCCTAATTATTTCCCAGAGACCCAGTACTTC
TRBJ1-4	.	TRBV19	TRBD1	CATKDRGGPNEKLFF	TGTGCCACCAAGGACAGGGGGGGACCTAATGAAAAACTGTTTTTT
TRBJ1-2	.	TRBV5-4	.	CASSLMSRGTDGYTF	TGTGCCAGCAGCTTGATGTCTAGGGGTACGGATGGCTACACCTTC
TRBJ1-6	.	TRBV19	.	CASSIFSTRNSPLHF	TGTGCCAGTAGTATCTTCTCGACAAGAAATTCACCCCTCCACTTT